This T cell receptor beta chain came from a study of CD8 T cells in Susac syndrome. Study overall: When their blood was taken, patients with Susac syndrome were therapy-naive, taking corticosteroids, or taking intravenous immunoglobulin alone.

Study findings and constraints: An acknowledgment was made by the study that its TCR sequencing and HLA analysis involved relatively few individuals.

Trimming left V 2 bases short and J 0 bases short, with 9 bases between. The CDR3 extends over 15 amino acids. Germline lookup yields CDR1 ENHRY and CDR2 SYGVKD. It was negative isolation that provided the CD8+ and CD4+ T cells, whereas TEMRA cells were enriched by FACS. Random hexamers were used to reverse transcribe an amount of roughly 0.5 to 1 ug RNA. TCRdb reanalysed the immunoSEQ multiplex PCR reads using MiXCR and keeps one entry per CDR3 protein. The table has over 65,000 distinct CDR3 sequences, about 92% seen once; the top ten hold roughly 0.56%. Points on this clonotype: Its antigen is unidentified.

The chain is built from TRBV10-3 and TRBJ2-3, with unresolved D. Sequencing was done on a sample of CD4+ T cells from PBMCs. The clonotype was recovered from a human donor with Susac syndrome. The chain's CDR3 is CAISERAASTDTQYF. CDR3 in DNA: TGTGCCATCAGTGAGCGGGCGGCTAGCACAGATACGCAGTATTTT.